This T cell receptor beta chain was recorded in a study of shared clonotypes between healthy human individuals (TCRdb year 2020). Background on the whole study: The cohort comprised two women and a few men aged 18 to 49 years. To estimate repertoire size and how much clonotype sharing occurs between individuals, the study deeply sequenced the blood TCR repertoires of roughly 5 healthy adults. Different laboratories and diverse techniques were used to prepare libraries and sequence TCR repertoires, to increase sequencing depth and limit assay-specific biases. Between about 0.8 and 9 billion PBMCs per donor were obtained by leukapheresis. Broader findings and caveats from the paper: The genetic and exposure-history diversity represented was limited by the small number of donors. Based on pairwise subsampling, the degree of clonotype sharing among donors was expected to be affected by sequencing depth. Sampling was restricted to blood, and TCR repertoires in tissues likely differ from the TCR repertoires found in blood.

Using the deep immunoSEQ assay, TCR CDR3 regions were amplified from genomic DNA by multiplex PCR. Genomic DNA extracted from each cell subset was distributed evenly over all wells of several immunoSEQ 96-well plates, and each plate served as one replicate. Each replicate PCR for unsorted PBMC received about 300 ng genomic DNA, equal to about 30,000 T cell genomes. Ten immunoSEQ deep assay plates were used to sequence unsorted PBMC genomic DNA. Purified libraries were quantified with a Qubit 3.0 fluorometer, sized on a Bioanalyzer 2100, and re-quantified with the KAPA Library Quantification kit. Each immunoSEQ 96-well plate was sequenced on its own single-read 150-cycle Illumina NextSeq 550 flow cell. In the authors' own workflow: Because only junctional sequences without quality scores were contained in the immunoSEQ output, filtering matching that applied to full-length reads could not be performed. Sequences were annotated with PyIR, a Python wrapper for IgBLAST v1.9, using IMGT germline references to assign V/J genes and CDR3. Any read was removed if the V/J assignment was weak (E-value above 1e-6), the CDR3 was missing, or the read contained stop codons, out-of-frame junctions, or ambiguous translated residues. V3J clonotypes were defined by identical inferred V gene, J gene, and CDR3 amino acid sequence. To compute the percentage overlap between repertoires, the number of shared unique clonotypes was divided by the size of the smaller repertoire. Richness of each repertoire was evaluated using RTK rarefaction, the Chao1 estimator, and Recon v2.1 estimates of unobserved clonotypes. Entries here come from immuneACCESS through TCRdb and include only in-frame sequences with V and J called. Some clones fail to appear in such tables; in the studies checked, an unresolved V gene covers under half of the shortfall, and the cause of the remainder is unknown. V and J calls and clone size are copied from that table; D and trimming were computed from the DNA. The sample profile shows some 510,000 clones; approximately 85% of them were found once. The top ten clones comprise over 10% of the sample.

Including the terminal cysteine and phenylalanine, the CDR3 comprises 15 residues. Kept here is only the CDR3 DNA, which spans 45 bases and is read in frame from base 1. CDR1 SGHVS and CDR2 FQNEAQ are derived from the germline V gene. Here V drops 3 bases and J drops 12 bases, and the junction holds 10 bases not matched to any gene. Healthy HIV-negative adults with no recently reported acute infections or vaccinations were included as donors. Only Caucasian adults living in Nashville, Tennessee, USA were represented among the donors. For unsorted samples, tens of millions of PBMCs were counted and genomic DNA was extracted with the QIAamp DNA Blood Mini kit. Blood was collected by leukapheresis, and PBMCs were isolated by Ficoll-Histopaque density gradient centrifugation and then cryopreserved in liquid nitrogen vapor phase. A word on this clone: Its binding antigen is unknown. No clone much larger than this one lies a single base away; base qualities are absent.

The rearranged segments are TRBV7-8 and TRBJ2-1; TRBD2 matches 11 bases in the middle. The sequenced sample was PBMCs. The sequence was obtained from a middle-aged woman in good health. Some clones in this sample may be carry-over from other donors' samples. In nucleotide form, the sequence is TGTGCCAGCAGCTTGGGGGCTAGCGGGAGGAAGGGGCAGTTCTTC. Translated, this is CASSLGASGRKGQFF.